The clone carrying this T cell receptor (beta chain) has a single count. The antigen is unknown. The junction differs from germline at one of its ends, possibly a read error. With around 490 ng total RNA as template and a constant-region primer, TCR beta cDNA was made. Employing slightly modified ARM-PCR, three nested multiplex PCR rounds were run, and these gave rise to the TCR beta libraries. The two initial PCR rounds, around 10 cycles each, used TRBV1-TRBV30 forward and C-beta reverse primers. TCRdb re-derived calls from the multiplex PCR reads in MiXCR, one entry per CDR3 protein. This sample has some 190,000 distinct CDR3 sequences, with around four fifths found just once. Bulk tissue was left unsorted, and RNA and DNA were co-extracted from 20-30 mg of it. The CDR3 is made up of 13 amino acids. Germline V gene sequence: CDR1 SQVTM, CDR2 ANQGSEA. These data come from a study of tumor-infiltrating lymphocytes in primary liver carcinoma. At the level of the study: Tumor stage was T1-T3 N0M0, and tumor size was about 4 to 10 cm across.

Overall study results and limits: Against blood, tumors held a significantly higher top-250-clone fraction (p = 0.039). No more than about 8-24% of top clones could be seen in all five tumor regions.

This receptor was taken from a man between 40 and 49 years old with primary liver carcinoma and hepatitis B virus infection. This chain uses TRBV29-1 with TRBJ1-1; D is unclear. Sequencing was done on a sample of tumor tissue from primary liver carcinoma. The CDR3 sequence: CSVVKTQNNEAFF. The CDR3 bases are TGCAGTGTTGTGAAGACCCAGAACAATGAAGCTTTCTTT.